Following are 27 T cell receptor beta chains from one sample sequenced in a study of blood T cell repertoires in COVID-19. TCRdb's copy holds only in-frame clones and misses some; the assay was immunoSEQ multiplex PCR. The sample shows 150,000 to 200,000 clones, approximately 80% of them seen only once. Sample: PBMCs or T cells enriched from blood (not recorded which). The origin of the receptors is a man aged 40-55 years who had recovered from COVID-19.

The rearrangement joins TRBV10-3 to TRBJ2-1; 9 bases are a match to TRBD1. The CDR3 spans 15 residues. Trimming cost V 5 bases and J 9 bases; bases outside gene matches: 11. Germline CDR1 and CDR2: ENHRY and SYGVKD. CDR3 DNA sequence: TGTGCCATCAGTCCTTCCACCGGGACAGGGAGTGAGCAGTTCTTC. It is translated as CAISPSTGTGSEQFF.

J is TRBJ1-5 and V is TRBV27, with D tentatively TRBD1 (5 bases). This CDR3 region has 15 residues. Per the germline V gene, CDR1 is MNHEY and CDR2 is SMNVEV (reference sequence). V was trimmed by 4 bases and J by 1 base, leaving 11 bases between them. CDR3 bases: TGTGCCAGCAGTTGGCAGGGAGGAAGCAATCAGCCCCAGCATTTT. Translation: CASSWQGGSNQPQHF.

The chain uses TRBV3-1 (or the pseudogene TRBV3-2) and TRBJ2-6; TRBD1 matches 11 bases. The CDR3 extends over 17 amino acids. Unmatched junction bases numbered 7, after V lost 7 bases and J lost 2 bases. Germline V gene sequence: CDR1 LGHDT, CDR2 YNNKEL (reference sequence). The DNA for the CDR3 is TGTGCCAGCACCGTCGGGACAGGGGGAACTGGGGCCAACGTCCTGACTTTC. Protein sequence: CASTVGTGGTGANVLTF.

CDR3 amino acids: CASSQQTGVGYTF. Here the CDR3 DNA reads TGCGCCAGCAGCCAACAAACAGGGGTTGGCTACACCTTC. The V gene is TRBV4-1, the J gene TRBJ1-2; 7 bases are a match to TRBD1. CDR1 is MGHRA, CDR2 YSYEKL, per germline. The CDR3 spans 13 residues. J lost 7 bases, V lost 2 bases, and 4 bases had no gene match.

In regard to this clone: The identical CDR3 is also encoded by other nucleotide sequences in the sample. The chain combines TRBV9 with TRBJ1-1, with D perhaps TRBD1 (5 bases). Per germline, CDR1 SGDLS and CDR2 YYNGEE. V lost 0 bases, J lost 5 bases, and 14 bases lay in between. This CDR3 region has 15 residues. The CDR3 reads CASSVGTGTNTEAFF. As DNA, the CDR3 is TGTGCCAGCAGCGTAGGAACAGGCACGAATACTGAAGCTTTCTTT.

The CDR3 nucleotides are TGTGCCTCGGACAGGGACAATGGCTACACCTTC. This translates into CASDRDNGYTF. V gene TRBV30 combines with J gene TRBJ1-2, with 8 positions matching TRBD1. Germline values: CDR1 GTSNPN, CDR2 SVGIG (reference sequence). There are 11 residues in the CDR3. V shed 7 bases and J 6 bases; nucleotides not matched to a gene: 4.

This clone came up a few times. The CDR3 DNA reads TGTGCCAGCCGGATACGACAACAGGGTTACGGCTACACCTTC. The encoded protein is CASRIRQQGYGYTF. This sequence joins TRBV6-5 and TRBJ1-2, with D perhaps TRBD1 (6 bases). Germline assignment: CDR1 MNHEY and CDR2 SVGAGI. Deletions cut 8 bases from V and 8 bases from J, with 21 bases between. This CDR3 contains 14 residues.

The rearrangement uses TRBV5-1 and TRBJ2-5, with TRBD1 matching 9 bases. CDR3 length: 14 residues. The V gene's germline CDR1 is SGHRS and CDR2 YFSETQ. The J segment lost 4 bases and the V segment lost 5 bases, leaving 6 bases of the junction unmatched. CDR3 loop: CASRRTGVAETQYF. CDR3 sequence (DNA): TGCGCCAGCAGACGGACAGGGGTGGCAGAGACCCAGTACTTC.

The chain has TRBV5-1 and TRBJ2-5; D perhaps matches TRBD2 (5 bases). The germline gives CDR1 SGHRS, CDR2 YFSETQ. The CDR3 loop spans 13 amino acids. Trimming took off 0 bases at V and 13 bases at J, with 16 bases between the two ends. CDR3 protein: CASSLERDGPWYF. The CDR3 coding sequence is TGCGCCAGCAGCTTGGAACGGGATGGGCCCTGGTACTTC. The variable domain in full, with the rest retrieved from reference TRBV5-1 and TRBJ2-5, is KAGVTQTPRYLIKTRGQQVTLSCSPISGHRSVSWYQQTPGQGLQFLFEYFSETQRNKGNFPGRFSGRQFSNSRSEMNVSTLELGDSALYLCASSLERDGPWYFGPGTRLLVL.

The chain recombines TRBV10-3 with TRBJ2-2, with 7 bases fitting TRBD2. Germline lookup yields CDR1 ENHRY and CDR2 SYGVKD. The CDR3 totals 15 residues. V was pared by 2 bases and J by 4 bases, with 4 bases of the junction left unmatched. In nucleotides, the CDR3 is TGTGCCATCAGTGAGGCTAGCGGAGGCACCGGGGAGCTGTTTTTT. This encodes CAISEASGGTGELFF.

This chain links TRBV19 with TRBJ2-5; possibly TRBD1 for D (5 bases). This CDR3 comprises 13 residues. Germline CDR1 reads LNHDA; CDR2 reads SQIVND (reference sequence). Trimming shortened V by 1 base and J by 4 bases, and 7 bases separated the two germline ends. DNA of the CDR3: TGTGCCAGTAGTATAGGCAGGGTAGAGACCCAGTACTTC. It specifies CASSIGRVETQYF. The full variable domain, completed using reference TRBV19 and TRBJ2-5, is DGGITQSPKYLFRKEGQNVTLSCEQNLNHDAMYWYRQDPGQGLRLIYYSQIVNDFQKGDIAEGYSVSREKKESFPLTVTSAQKNPTAFYLCASSIGRVETQYFGPGTRLLVL.

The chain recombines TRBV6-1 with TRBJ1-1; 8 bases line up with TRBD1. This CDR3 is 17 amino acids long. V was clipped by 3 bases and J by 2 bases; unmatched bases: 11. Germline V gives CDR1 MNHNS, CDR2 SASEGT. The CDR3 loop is CASSDPWGQGANTEAFF. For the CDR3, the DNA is TGTGCCAGCAGTGATCCCTGGGGGCAGGGGGCAAACACTGAAGCTTTCTTT.

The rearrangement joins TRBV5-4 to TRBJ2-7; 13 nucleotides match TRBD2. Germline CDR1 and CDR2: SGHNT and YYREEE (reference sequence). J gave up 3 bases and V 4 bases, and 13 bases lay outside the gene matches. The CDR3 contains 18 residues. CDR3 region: CASSKGLAGSAGGYEQYF. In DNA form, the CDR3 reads TGTGCCAGCAGCAAGGGACTAGCGGGGTCCGCGGGTGGCTACGAGCAGTACTTC. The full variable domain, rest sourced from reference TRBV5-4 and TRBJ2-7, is ETGVTQSPTHLIKTRGQQVTLRCSSQSGHNTVSWYQQALGQGPQFIFQYYREEENGRGNFPPRFSGLQFPNYSSELNVNALELDDSALYLCASSKGLAGSAGGYEQYFGPGTRLTVT.

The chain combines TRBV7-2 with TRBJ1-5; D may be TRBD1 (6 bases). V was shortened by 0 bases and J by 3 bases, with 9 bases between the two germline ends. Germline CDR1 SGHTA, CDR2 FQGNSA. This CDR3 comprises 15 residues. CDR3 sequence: CASSLAQGSNQPQHF. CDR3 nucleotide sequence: TGTGCCAGCAGCTTAGCACAGGGCTCCAATCAGCCCCAGCATTTT.

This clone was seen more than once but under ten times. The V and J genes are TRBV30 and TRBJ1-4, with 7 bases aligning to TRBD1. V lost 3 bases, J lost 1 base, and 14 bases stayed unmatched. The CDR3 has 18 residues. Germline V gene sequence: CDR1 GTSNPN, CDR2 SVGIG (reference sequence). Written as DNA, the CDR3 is TGTGCCTGGAGCAAGTTCGGGGCAGGGGGTGGAACTAATGAAAAACTGTTTTTT. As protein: CAWSKFGAGGGTNEKLFF.

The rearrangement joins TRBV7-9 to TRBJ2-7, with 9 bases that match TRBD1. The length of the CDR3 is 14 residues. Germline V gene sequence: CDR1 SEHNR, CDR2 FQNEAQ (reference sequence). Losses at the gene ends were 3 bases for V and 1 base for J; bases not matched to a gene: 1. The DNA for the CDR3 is TGTGCCAGCAGCTTTGGGACAGGGTCCTACGAGCAGTACGTC. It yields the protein CASSFGTGSYEQYV.

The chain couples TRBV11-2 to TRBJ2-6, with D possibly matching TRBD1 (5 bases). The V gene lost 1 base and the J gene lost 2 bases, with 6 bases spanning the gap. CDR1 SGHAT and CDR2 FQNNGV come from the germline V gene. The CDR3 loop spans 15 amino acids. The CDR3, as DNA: TGTGCCAGCAGCTTAGTAGGGGCTGGGGCCAACGTCCTGACTTTC. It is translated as CASSLVGAGANVLTF.

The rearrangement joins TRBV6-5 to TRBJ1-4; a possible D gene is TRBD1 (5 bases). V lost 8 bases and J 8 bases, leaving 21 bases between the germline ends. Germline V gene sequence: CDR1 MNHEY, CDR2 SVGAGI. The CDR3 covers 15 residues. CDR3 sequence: CASANNGGPEEKLFF. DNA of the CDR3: TGTGCCAGCGCCAACAACGGGGGACCGGAAGAAAAACTGTTTTTT.

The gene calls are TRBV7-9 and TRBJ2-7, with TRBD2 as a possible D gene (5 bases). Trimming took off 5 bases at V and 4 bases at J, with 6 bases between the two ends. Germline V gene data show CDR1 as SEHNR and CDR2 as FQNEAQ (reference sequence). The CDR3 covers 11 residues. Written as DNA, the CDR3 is TGTGCCAGCAGCCCGGGGTACGAGCAGTACGTC. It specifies CASSPGYEQYV.

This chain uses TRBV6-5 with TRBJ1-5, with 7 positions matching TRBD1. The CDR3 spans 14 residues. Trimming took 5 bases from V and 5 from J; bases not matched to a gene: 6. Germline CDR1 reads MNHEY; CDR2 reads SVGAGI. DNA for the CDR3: TGTGCCAGCAGTCTTACCAGGGGGTATCAGCCCCAGCATTTT. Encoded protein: CASSLTRGYQPQHF.

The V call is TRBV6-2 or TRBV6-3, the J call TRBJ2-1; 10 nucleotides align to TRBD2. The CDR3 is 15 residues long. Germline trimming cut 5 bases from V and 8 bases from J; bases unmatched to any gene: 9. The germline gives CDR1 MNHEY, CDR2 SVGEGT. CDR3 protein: CASSSGGAVLHEQFF. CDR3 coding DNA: TGTGCCAGCAGTAGCGGGGGGGCCGTGCTCCATGAGCAGTTCTTC.

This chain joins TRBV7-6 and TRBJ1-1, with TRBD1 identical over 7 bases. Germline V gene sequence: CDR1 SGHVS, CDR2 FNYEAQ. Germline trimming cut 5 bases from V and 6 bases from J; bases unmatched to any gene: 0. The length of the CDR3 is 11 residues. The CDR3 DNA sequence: TGTGCCAGCAGCCAGGGGGCTGAAGCTTTCTTT. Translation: CASSQGAEAFF.

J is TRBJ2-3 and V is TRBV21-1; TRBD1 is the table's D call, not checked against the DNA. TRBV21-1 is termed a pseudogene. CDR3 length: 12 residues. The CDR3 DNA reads TGTGCCATCCCGACAGGGGGTCATACGCAGTATTTT. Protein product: CAIPTGGHTQYF.

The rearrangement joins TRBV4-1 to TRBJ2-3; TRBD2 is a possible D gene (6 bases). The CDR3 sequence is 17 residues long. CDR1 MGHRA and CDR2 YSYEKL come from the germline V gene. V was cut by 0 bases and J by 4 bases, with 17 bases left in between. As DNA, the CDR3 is TGCGCCAGCAGCCAAGATTACTCCCAGGCGGGACCAGATACGCAGTATTTT. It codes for CASSQDYSQAGPDTQYF.

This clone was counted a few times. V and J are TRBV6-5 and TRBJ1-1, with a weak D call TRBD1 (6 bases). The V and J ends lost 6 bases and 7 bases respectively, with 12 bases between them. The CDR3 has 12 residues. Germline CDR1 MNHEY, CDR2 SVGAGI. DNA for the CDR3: TGTGCCAGCAGGACAGGATACTATGAAGCTTTCTTT. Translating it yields CASRTGYYEAFF.

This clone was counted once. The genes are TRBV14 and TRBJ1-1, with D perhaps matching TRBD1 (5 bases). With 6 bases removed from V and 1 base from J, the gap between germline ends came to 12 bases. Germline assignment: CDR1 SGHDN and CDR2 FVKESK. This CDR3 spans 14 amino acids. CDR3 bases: TGTGCCAGCAGGGGGCTAGGGGCGAACACTGAAGCTTTCTTT. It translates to CASRGLGANTEAFF.

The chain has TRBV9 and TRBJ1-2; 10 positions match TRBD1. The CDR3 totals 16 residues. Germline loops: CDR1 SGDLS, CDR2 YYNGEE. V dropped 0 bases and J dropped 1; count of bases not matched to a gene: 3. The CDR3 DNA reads TGTGCCAGCAGCGTAGGACAGGGGGCCATTAACTATGGCTACACCTTC. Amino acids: CASSVGQGAINYGYTF. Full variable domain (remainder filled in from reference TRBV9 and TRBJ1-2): DSGVTQTPKHLITATGQRVTLRCSPRSGDLSVYWYQQSLDQGLQFLIQYYNGEERAKGNILERFSAQQFPDLHSELNLSSLELGDSALYFCASSVGQGAINYGYTFGSGTRLTVV.